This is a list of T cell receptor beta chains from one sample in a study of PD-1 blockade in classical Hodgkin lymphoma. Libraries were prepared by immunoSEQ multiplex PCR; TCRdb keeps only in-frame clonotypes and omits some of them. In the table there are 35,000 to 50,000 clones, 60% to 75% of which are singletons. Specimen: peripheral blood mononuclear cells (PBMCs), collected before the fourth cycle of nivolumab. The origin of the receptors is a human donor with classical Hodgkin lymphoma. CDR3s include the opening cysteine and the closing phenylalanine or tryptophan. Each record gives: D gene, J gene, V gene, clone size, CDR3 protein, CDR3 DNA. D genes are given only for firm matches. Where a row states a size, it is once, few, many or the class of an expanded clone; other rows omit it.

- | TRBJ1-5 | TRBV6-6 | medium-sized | CASSSSRAQPQHF | TGTGCCAGCAGTTCCAGCAGGGCTCAGCCCCAGCATTTT
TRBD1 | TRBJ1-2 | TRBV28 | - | CASSSRTGGIGYTF | TGTGCCAGCAGTTCTCGGACAGGGGGAATTGGCTACACCTTC
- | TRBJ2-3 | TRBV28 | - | CASSFAGPDTQYF | TGTGCCAGCAGTTTCGCAGGGCCAGATACGCAGTATTTT
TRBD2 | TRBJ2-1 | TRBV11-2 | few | CASSLVSASGSNEQFF | TGTGCCAGCAGCTTAGTTTCCGCTAGCGGGAGCAATGAGCAGTTCTTC
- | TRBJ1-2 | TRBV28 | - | CASSFGSLGGYTF | TGTGCCAGCAGTTTCGGGTCTCTGGGGGGCTACACCTTC
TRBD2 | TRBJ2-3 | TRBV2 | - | CASSYSGGLDTQYF | TGTGCCAGCAGCTATAGCGGGGGATTAGATACGCAGTATTTT
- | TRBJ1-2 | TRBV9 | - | CASSVAAAGNYGYTF | TGTGCCAGCAGCGTAGCGGCGGCCGGTAACTATGGCTACACCTTC
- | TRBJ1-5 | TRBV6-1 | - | CASSETGRNQPQHF | TGTGCCAGCAGCGAGACAGGCCGCAATCAGCCCCAGCATTTT
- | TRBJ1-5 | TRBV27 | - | CASSYGGASNQPQHF | TGTGCCAGCAGTTACGGGGGCGCGAGCAATCAGCCCCAGCATTTT
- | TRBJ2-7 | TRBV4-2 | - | CASSQARDRRSYEQYF | TGTGCCAGCAGCCAAGCCCGCGACAGGCGATCCTACGAGCAGTACTTC
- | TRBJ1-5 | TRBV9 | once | CASSATTATPQHF | TGTGCCAGCAGCGCTACGACAGCCACCCCCCAGCATTTT
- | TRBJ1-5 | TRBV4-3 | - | CASSQEPAANQPQHF | TGCGCCAGCAGCCAAGAGCCGGCAGCCAATCAGCCCCAGCATTTT
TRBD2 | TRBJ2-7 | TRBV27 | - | CASRWDYRSYEQYF | TGTGCCAGCAGGTGGGACTACCGCTCCTACGAGCAGTACTTC
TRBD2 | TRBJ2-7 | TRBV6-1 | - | CASSSLAEPLYEQYF | TGTGCCAGCAGTTCACTAGCGGAGCCCCTCTACGAGCAGTACTTC
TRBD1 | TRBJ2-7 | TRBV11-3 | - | CASSFDPFVVGRQGGHEQYF | TGTGCCAGCAGCTTCGACCCGTTCGTCGTGGGGCGACAGGGTGGGCACGAGCAGTACTTC
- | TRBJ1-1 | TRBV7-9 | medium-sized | CASSGQRVEDTEAFF | TGTGCCAGCAGCGGGCAGAGGGTAGAGGACACTGAAGCTTTCTTT
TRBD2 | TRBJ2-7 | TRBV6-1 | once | CASSVLLGLAYEQYF | TGTGCCAGCAGTGTACTCTTAGGACTAGCCTACGAGCAGTACTTC
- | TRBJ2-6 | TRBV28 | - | CASSLHRQNSGANVLTF | TGTGCCAGCAGTTTACACAGACAGAACTCTGGGGCCAACGTCCTGACTTTC
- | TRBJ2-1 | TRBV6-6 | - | CASSYSRGDTYNEQFF | TGTGCCAGCAGTTACAGCCGGGGCGATACCTACAATGAGCAGTTCTTC
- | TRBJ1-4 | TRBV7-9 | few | CASSLGRVGEKLFF | TGTGCCAGCAGCTTGGGCAGGGTTGGAGAAAAACTGTTTTTT
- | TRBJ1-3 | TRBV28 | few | CASTEQEGGISGNTIYF | TGTGCCAGCACCGAACAAGAGGGGGGGATCTCTGGAAACACCATATATTTT
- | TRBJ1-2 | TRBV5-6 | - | CASHYSIRKVGYGYTF | TGTGCCAGCCATTACTCAATACGGAAGGTGGGTTATGGCTACACCTTC
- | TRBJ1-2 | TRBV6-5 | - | CASSYYLLDYGYTF | TGTGCCAGCAGTTACTACTTACTGGACTATGGCTACACCTTC
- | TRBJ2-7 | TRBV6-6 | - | CASRGTAQEYF | TGTGCCAGCCGCGGGACTGCTCAGGAGTACTTC
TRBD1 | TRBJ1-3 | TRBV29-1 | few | CSAQTGGTGNTIYF | TGCAGCGCCCAGACAGGGGGCACTGGAAACACCATATATTTT
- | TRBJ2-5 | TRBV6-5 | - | CASSRWGETQYF | TGTGCCAGCAGTCGCTGGGGCGAGACCCAGTACTTC
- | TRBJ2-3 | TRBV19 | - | CASSYGSRSTDTQYF | TGTGCCAGTAGTTACGGGTCACGAAGCACAGATACGCAGTATTTT
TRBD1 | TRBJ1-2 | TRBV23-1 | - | CASSQSSEQGADYGYTF | TGCGCCAGCAGTCAATCTAGTGAGCAGGGGGCTGACTATGGCTACACCTTC
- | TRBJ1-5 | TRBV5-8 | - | CASSLSLLSNQPQHF | TGTGCCAGCAGCTTGTCTTTACTTAGCAATCAGCCCCAGCATTTT
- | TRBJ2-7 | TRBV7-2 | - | CASSLRAYEQYF | TGTGCCAGCAGCTTACGGGCCTACGAGCAGTACTTC
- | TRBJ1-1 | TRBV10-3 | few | CAISGGEVAFF | TGTGCCATCAGTGGCGGGGAGGTAGCTTTCTTT
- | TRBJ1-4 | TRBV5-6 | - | CASSLAQRDRFEKLFF | TGTGCCAGCAGCTTGGCCCAGAGGGATCGATTTGAAAAACTGTTTTTT